These T cell receptor beta chains were read from a single sample in a study of Graves' ophthalmopathy and Graves' hyperthyroidism. TCRdb analysed the multiplex PCR reads with MiXCR anew, one entry per CDR3 protein. In the table there are a few hundred thousand distinct CDR3 sequences, roughly 40% of which are singletons. What was sequenced was peripheral blood or thyroid tissue (not recorded which). These receptors all come from an adult man with Graves' hyperthyroidism. The CDR3 runs from the conserved cysteine through the conserved F or W. D genes are given only for firm matches. Size values are once, few and many counts, or a class for expanded clones, and some rows have none.

>TRBV10-3|.|once|TRBJ1-2
TGTGCCATCACTAAAGCGACAGACCCCTATGGCTACACCTTC
CAITKATDPYGYTF
>TRBV12-3/TRBV12-4|.|.|TRBJ1-1
TGCGCCAGCAGCCAAGACTGGGGTAACACTGAAGCTTTCTTT
CASSQDWGNTEAFF
>TRBV28|.|few|TRBJ1-1
TGTGCCAGCACCCCTCCCGGGAAGTACACTGAAGCTTTCTTT
CASTPPGKYTEAFF
>TRBV7-2|.|many|TRBJ2-5
TGTGCCAGCAGCGAGACCACTCTCCAAGAGACCCAGTACTTC
CASSETTLQETQYF
>TRBV6-5|.|.|TRBJ2-7
TGTGCCGGCAGTTATCCCTCGGGGCGGACCTCCTACGAGCAGTACTTC
CAGSYPSGRTSYEQYF
>TRBV7-7|.|many|TRBJ1-3
TGTGCTAGCAGCTTAGACCTGGGAAACACCATATATTTT
CASSLDLGNTIYF
>TRBV12-3/TRBV12-4|.|.|TRBJ2-3
TGTGCCAGCAGCTCCCTAGGGAACCCCACAGATACGCAGTATTTT
CASSSLGNPTDTQYF
>TRBV20-1|.|.|TRBJ1-6
TGCAGTGCCAGCAGCTTGGGGTGGATTTCACCCCTCCACTTT
CSASSLGWISPLHF
>TRBV10-2|.|many|TRBJ2-7
TGTGCCAGCAGTGAAAACTACGAGCAGTACTTC
CASSENYEQYF
>TRBV10-3|.|.|TRBJ1-4
TGTGCCAGCAGTTTAGATGGGAGTGAAAAACTGTTTTTT
CASSLDGSEKLFF
>TRBV11-2|.|few|TRBJ2-1
TGTGCCAGCAGCCCTACGACCCATGAGCAGTTCTTC
CASSPTTHEQFF
>TRBV20-1|TRBD2|.|TRBJ2-5
TGCAGTGCTAGAAAAAGTCCCGGGACTAGCGGCATTACCCAAGAGACCCTGTACTTC
CSARKSPGTSGITQETLYF
>TRBV25-1|TRBD1|.|TRBJ1-2
TGTGCCAGCGGTGGGACAGGGGTTCTCTATGGCTACACCTTC
CASGGTGVLYGYTF
>TRBV27|.|.|TRBJ2-7
TGTGCCAGCAGTTTCAAAGGGTTCGGCTACGAGCAGTACTTC
CASSFKGFGYEQYF
>TRBV7-9|TRBD1|once|TRBJ1-1
TGTGCCAGCAGCTCCCCCCAGACAGGGAGAACTGAAGCTTTCTTT
CASSSPQTGRTEAFF
>TRBV2|.|many|TRBJ2-7
TGTGCCAGCAGTCTGGACCTGACCTACGAGCAGTACTTC
CASSLDLTYEQYF
>TRBV7-3|.|.|TRBJ1-6
TGTGCCAGCAGCTTAGTTGCAGGAGGGAGGGCCCTCCACTTT
CASSLVAGGRALHF
>TRBV29-1|.|few|TRBJ2-7
TGCAGCGTTGAAGCGAGACAAGGAAAGGTATACGAGCAGTACTTC
CSVEARQGKVYEQYF
>TRBV5-6|TRBD1|few|TRBJ1-2
TGTGCCAGCAGCGGGGGGACAGGGCTTGGCTACACCTTC
CASSGGTGLGYTF
>TRBV19|.|.|TRBJ1-1
TGTGCCAGTAAACTGGGGACTTCCCTCACTGAAGCTTTCTTT
CASKLGTSLTEAFF
>TRBV4-1|TRBD2|many|TRBJ2-7
TGCGCCAGCAGCCAAGTTGGGACTAGCCACGAGCAGTACTTC
CASSQVGTSHEQYF
>TRBV2|.|few|TRBJ1-1
TGTGCCAGCAGTGAAGAGTCCGGGGGCACTGAAGCTTTCTTT
CASSEESGGTEAFF
>TRBV2|.|many|TRBJ1-1
TGTGCCAGCAGTGAGGATTCTAGGGTTGAAGCTTTCTTT
CASSEDSRVEAFF
>TRBV20-1|.|.|TRBJ2-7
TGCAGTGCTAGACTACCTCTATCCTACGAGCAGTACTTC
CSARLPLSYEQYF
>TRBV5-6|TRBD2|many|TRBJ2-5
TGTGCCAGCAGCTTCGTAGCGGGGGGCAACCAAGAGACCCAGTACTTC
CASSFVAGGNQETQYF
>TRBV12-3/TRBV12-4|.|.|TRBJ2-5
TGTGCCAGCAGCACAGGACTAAACCAAGAGACCCAGTACTTC
CASSTGLNQETQYF
>TRBV7-2|TRBD2|many|TRBJ2-5
TGTGCCAGCAGCTTATCCCCAGCGGGAGGCGTAGGGACCCAGTACTTC
CASSLSPAGGVGTQYF
>TRBV29-1|.|.|TRBJ2-2
TGCAGCGTTGAAGGGTCGGCAGGGGGGGGGTCCACCGGGGAGCTGTTTTTT
CSVEGSAGGGSTGELFF
>TRBV20-1|.|many|TRBJ2-5
TGCAGTGCTAGGTTACCTAACCGCCAAGAGACCCAGTACTTC
CSARLPNRQETQYF